Listed here is a single T cell receptor (beta chain). The data stem from a study of response to subunit inactivated influenza vaccine. TCRdb re-called the RT-PCR reads with MiXCR, one entry per CDR3 protein. The sample consists of about 650,000 distinct CDR3 sequences, approximately 14% of them appearing once. The sequences come from PBMCs from blood, collected approximately 15 days before vaccination. The clonotype was recovered from a man aged 50 or older who received an inactivated influenza vaccine.

CDR3 coding DNA: TGCAGTGCGACAGCGCGCTCTGGGGCCAACGTCCTGACTTTC. Amino acids: CSATARSGANVLTF. This chain joins TRBV20-1 and TRBJ2-6; possibly TRBD1 for D (5 bases). Between the trimmed V and J ends, which lost 6 bases and 0 bases, there was a span of 9 bases. Germline CDR1 and CDR2: DFQATT and SNEGSKA (reference sequence). The CDR3 contains 14 residues.